This section outlines one TCR beta chain sequence together with its context. Each CDR3 protein is one row after TCRdb ran MiXCR on the RACE reads. The repertoire holds some 250,000 distinct CDR3 sequences, 7.7% seen once, with 1.2% in the top ten. This record comes from a study of human T cells and chemical hapten exposure. Germline V CDR1 and CDR2: LGHNA, YNFKEQ. CDR3 length: 20 amino acids. Trimming cost V 0 bases and J 4 bases; bases outside gene matches: 12. Time point specified: pre-sensitization, week 0. Treatment noted: therapeutic diphenylcyclopropenone sensitization with weekly scalp DPC. Sequenced here: whole blood, sampled in connection with sensitization to the hapten diphenylcyclopropenone (DPC). The V and J genes are TRBV4-2 and TRBJ2-1, with 13 bases that match TRBD2. The TCR was taken from a young man with alopecia areata. Some clones in this sample may be carry-over from other donors' samples. The CDR3 protein is CASSQDLTSGGANVYNEQFF. CDR3 bases: TGTGCCAGCAGCCAAGATTTAACTAGCGGGGGGGCCAACGTTTACAATGAGCAGTTCTTC.